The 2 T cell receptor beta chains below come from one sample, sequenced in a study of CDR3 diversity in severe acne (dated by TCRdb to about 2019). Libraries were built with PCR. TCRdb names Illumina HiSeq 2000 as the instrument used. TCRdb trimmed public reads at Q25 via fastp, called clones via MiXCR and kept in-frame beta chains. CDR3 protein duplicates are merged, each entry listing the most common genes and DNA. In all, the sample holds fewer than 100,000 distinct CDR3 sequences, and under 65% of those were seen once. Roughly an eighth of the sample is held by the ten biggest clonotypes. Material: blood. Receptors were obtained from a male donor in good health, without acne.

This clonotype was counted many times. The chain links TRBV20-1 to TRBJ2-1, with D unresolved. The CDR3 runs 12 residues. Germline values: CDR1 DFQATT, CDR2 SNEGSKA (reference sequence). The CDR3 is CIGLSSYNEQFF. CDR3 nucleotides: TGCATAGGATTGAGCTCCTACAATGAGCAGTTCTTC.

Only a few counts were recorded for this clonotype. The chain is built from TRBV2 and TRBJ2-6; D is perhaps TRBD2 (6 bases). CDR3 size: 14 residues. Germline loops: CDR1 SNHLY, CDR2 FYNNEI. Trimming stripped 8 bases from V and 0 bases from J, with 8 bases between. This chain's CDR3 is CASRGFSGANVLTF. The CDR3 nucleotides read TGTGCCAGCCGGGGGTTCTCTGGGGCCAACGTCCTGACTTTC.